A single sample gave rise to the 13 T cell receptor beta chains below, sequenced in a study of tumor and adjacent non-tumor tissue in lung cancer. A modified ARM-PCR protocol with three rounds of nested PCR amplified TCRbeta. Each CDR3 protein gets one entry after TCRdb re-called the multiplex PCR reads with MiXCR. The sample consists of tens of thousands of distinct CDR3 sequences, about 72% of them appearing once. No cell sorting was done before RNA was extracted from the tissue. Material for sequencing was lung tumor tissue. The receptors here all came from a man between 60 and 75 years old with non-small cell lung cancer.

As for this clonotype: A much larger clone differs by one base, so this may be a read error. The chain employs TRBV20-1 and TRBJ2-7; the D gene is possibly TRBD2 (6 bases). This CDR3 has 13 residues. Germline lookup yields CDR1 DFQATT and CDR2 SNEGSKA (reference sequence). V was cut by 3 bases and J by 4 bases, with 13 bases left in between. The CDR3 nucleotides are TGCAGTGCTAGTTTCCCAGGGACTTACGAGCAGTACTTC. Its translation is CSASFPGTYEQYF.

A note on this clonotype: At one boundary the junction diverges from the germline segment, which might be a read error. V gene TRBV11-3 combines with J gene TRBJ2-7, with D perhaps TRBD1 or TRBD2 (5 bases each). Germline values: CDR1 SGHNT, CDR2 YENEEA. The CDR3 length is 15 residues. The CDR3, as DNA: TGTGCAAGCAACTTAGACGGGGCAAGCTCCTACGAGCAGTACTTC. Translation gives CASNLDGASSYEQYF.

As for this clonotype: At one boundary the junction diverges from the germline segment, which might be a read error. The chain uses TRBV29-1 and TRBJ1-1; D is perhaps TRBD1 (5 bases). This CDR3 spans 15 amino acids. Looked up from germline, CDR1 is SQVTM and CDR2 is ANQGSEA. The CDR3 DNA reads TGCAACGTTGAGTCCGGGCCAGGGATGAACACTGAGGCTTTCTTT. Protein product: CNVESGPGMNTEAFF.

With regard to this clonotype: The junction departs from germline at one end; a sequencing error may be responsible. V gene TRBV6-5 combines with J gene TRBJ2-7; D possibly corresponds to TRBD2 (6 bases). The CDR3 covers 15 residues. The V gene's germline CDR1 is MNHEY and CDR2 SVGAGI. The CDR3 sequence: CAGSYTNQAGGEQYF. In nucleotides, the CDR3 is TGTGCCGGCAGTTACACTAACCAAGCCGGGGGCGAGCAGTACTTC.

J is TRBJ1-4 and V is TRBV7-9; 9 positions match TRBD1. The V segment lost 6 bases and the J segment 4 bases; nucleotides outside the gene matches: 6. The CDR3 contains 15 residues. Germline V gene lookup returns CDR1 SEHNR and CDR2 FQNEAQ (reference sequence). CDR3 residues: CASSPRQGGNEKLFF. DNA of the CDR3: TGTGCCAGCAGTCCCCGACAGGGGGGTAATGAAAAACTGTTTTTT.

This sequence joins TRBV6-1 and TRBJ1-1; 7 positions agree with TRBD1. There are 14 residues in the CDR3. The germline V gene encodes CDR1 MNHNS and CDR2 SASEGT. V was clipped by 7 bases and J by 7 bases; unmatched bases: 12. CDR3 region: CASINRGGDSEAFF. DNA for the CDR3: TGTGCCAGCATTAACAGGGGCGGAGACAGTGAAGCTTTCTTT.

Remarks on this clonotype: It is unclear where the CDR3 begins or ends on the DNA, so no DNA is shown, and the CDR3 is as TCRdb lists it. The chain carries TRBV20-1 and TRBJ2-5; the D segment call TRBD2 is taken from the table without a DNA check. From its first to its last residue, the CDR3 has 15 amino acids. CDR1 and CDR2 (germline): DFQATT, SNEGSKA (reference sequence). CDR3 in amino acids: CSARVASGSVETRYF.

In the case of this clonotype: Since no conserved phenylalanine or tryptophan closes the CDR3, a read error is the likely cause. It is unclear where the CDR3 begins or ends on the DNA, so no DNA is shown, and the CDR3 is as TCRdb lists it. CDR3 protein: CVSSLVGYTDTRYL. This chain connects TRBV11-3 to TRBJ2-3. Including both end residues, the CDR3 is 14 amino acids long. In germline, CDR1 is SGHNT, CDR2 YENEEA.

This chain links TRBV11-2 with TRBJ2-5; 11 nucleotides line up with TRBD2. The CDR3 contains 17 residues. Germline loops: CDR1 SGHAT, CDR2 FQNNGV. Germline trimming cut 1 base from V and 7 bases from J; bases unmatched to any gene: 11. CDR3 protein: CASSLALAGAWPGTQYF. The CDR3 DNA is TGTGCCAGCAGCTTAGCACTAGCGGGAGCTTGGCCCGGGACCCAGTACTTC.

This clonotype was counted once. V is TRBV5-6 and J is TRBJ2-5; no clear D. CDR1 SGHDT and CDR2 YYEEEE come from the germline V gene. The CDR3 extends over 13 amino acids. V was trimmed by 5 bases and J by 2 bases, leaving 10 bases between them. Here the CDR3 reads CASSTDWQETQYF. For the CDR3, the DNA is TGTGCCAGCAGTACCGATTGGCAAGAGACCCAGTACTTC.

Points on this clonotype: An end of the junction differs from the germline gene, which may be a read error. The J gene is TRBJ1-1, the V gene TRBV6-1, with 7 bases fitting TRBD1. Per germline, CDR1 MNHNS and CDR2 SASEGT. This CDR3 is 16 amino acids long. CDR3 region: CASIHGTAIIGTGAFF. The DNA for the CDR3 is TGTGCCAGCATACACGGGACAGCCATCATCGGAACTGGAGCTTTCTTT.

Of note for this clonotype: A read error is likely, as this CDR3 ends without the conserved phenylalanine or tryptophan. The chain has TRBV30 and TRBJ2-7, with D perhaps matching TRBD1 (6 bases). The CDR3 contains 12 residues. Germline V gene lookup returns CDR1 GTSNPN and CDR2 SVGIG (reference sequence). V lost 7 bases and J 2 bases, leaving 12 bases between the germline ends. The CDR3 DNA reads TGTGCCTTCGTACAGGGAACCTACGAGCAGTACATC. The encoded protein is CAFVQGTYEQYI.

Of note for this clonotype: The junction departs from the called germline gene at one end, perhaps through a read error. The chain links TRBV4-1 to TRBJ2-5, with 7 nucleotides matching TRBD2. This CDR3 contains 19 residues. The V gene's germline CDR1 is MGHRA and CDR2 YSYEKL. The chain's CDR3 is CTSSQDPPTGRGTQETQYF. For the CDR3, the DNA is TGCACCAGCAGCCAAGATCCCCCTACCGGGCGGGGGACCCAAGAGACCCAGTACTTC.